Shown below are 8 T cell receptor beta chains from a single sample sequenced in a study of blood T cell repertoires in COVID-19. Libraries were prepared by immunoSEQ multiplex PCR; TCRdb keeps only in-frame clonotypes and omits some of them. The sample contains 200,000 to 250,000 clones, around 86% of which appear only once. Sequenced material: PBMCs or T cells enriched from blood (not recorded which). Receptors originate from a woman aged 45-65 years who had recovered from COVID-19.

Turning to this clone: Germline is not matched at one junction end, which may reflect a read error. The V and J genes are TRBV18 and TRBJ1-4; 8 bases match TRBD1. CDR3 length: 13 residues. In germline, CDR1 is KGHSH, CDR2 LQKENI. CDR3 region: CASSPGGRGPRIF. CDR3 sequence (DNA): TGTGCCAGCTCACCAGGGGGCAGGGGGCCCAGGATTTTT.

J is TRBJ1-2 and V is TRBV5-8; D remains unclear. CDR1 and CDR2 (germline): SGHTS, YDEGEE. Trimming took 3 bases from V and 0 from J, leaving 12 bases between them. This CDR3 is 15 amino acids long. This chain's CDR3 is CASSSIRGTNYGYTF. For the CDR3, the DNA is TGTGCCAGCAGCTCTATCCGGGGTACTAACTATGGCTACACCTTC.

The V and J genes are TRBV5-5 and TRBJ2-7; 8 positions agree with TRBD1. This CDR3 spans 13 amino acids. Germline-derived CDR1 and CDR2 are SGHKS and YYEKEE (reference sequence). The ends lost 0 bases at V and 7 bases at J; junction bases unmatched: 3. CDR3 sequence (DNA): TGTGCCAGCAGCTTGGACAGGGGGACAGAGCAGTACTTC. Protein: CASSLDRGTEQYF.

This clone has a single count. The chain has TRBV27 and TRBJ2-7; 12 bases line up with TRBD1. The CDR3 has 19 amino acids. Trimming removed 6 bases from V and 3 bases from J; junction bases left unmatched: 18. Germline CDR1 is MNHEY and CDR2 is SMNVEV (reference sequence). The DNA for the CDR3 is TGTGCCAGCAGGGGCCGGCGGGACAGGGGGCGGCGAAGGTACTACGAGCAGTACTTC. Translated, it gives CASRGRRDRGRRRYYEQYF.

The CDR3 region has the DNA TGTGCCAGCAGCCGAGGGATGACCGGGGATGGCTACACCTTC. Translated: CASSRGMTGDGYTF. The gene calls are TRBV7-8 and TRBJ1-2; D unclear. The CDR3 extends over 14 amino acids. Trimming removed 5 bases from V and 6 bases from J, with 16 bases in between. CDR1 and CDR2 (germline): SGHVS, FQNEAQ. Using reference TRBV7-8 and TRBJ1-2 for the parts outside the CDR3, the full variable domain is GAGVSQSPRYKVAKRGQDVALRCDPISGHVSLFWYQQALGQGPEFLTYFQNEAQLDKSGLPSDRFFAERPEGSVSTLKIQRTQQEDSAVYLCASSRGMTGDGYTFGSGTRLTVV.

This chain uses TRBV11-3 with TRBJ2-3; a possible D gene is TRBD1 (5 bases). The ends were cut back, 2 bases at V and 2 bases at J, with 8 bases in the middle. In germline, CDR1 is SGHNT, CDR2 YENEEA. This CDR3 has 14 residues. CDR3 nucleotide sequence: TGTGCCAGCAGCTTATTAGGGGACACAGATACGCAGTATTTT. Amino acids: CASSLLGDTDTQYF.

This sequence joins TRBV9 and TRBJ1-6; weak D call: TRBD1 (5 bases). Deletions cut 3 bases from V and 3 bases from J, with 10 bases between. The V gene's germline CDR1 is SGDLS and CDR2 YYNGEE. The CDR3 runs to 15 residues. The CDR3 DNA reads TGTGCCAGCAGCGCGCCGGGGGACTATAATTCACCCCTCCACTTT. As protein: CASSAPGDYNSPLHF.

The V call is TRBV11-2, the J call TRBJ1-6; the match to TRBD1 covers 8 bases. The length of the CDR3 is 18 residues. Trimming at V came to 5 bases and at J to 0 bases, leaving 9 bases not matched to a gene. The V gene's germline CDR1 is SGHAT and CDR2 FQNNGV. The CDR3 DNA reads TGTGCCAGCAGCCCCCCTCGGACAGGGAGCTCCTATAATTCACCCCTCCACTTT. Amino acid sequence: CASSPPRTGSSYNSPLHF.